A selection of T cell receptor beta chains follows, all from one sample in a study of OX40 agonist ivuxolimab in advanced cancers. Sequencing was performed with immunoSEQ multiplex PCR; in TCRdb, only in-frame clones are kept and a portion is missing. In the table there are 85,000 to 130,000 clones, 90% of which are singletons. The sequencing here drew on CD4+ or CD8+ T cells sorted from blood, taken in a trial of the OX40 agonist ivuxolimab. Receptors originate from an adult with an advanced solid tumor such as melanoma, head and neck, liver or kidney cancer. CDR3s include the opening cysteine and the closing phenylalanine or tryptophan. The order of the fields is J gene, clone size, V gene, D gene, CDR3 DNA, CDR3 protein. The D gene is left open where the match is weak. A clone size is listed for some rows: how often the clone was seen (once, few, many), or a class if it is expanded.

TRBJ2-1 | once | TRBV11-3 | . | TGTGCCAGCAGCTCTTCTTGGGGGGCCCACAATGAGCAGTTCTTC | CASSSSWGAHNEQFF
TRBJ2-1 | . | TRBV5-8 | TRBD2 | TGTGCCAGCAGCTCCAGACTAGCGGGATGGAATGAGCAGTTCTTC | CASSSRLAGWNEQFF
TRBJ2-4 | . | TRBV2 | . | TGTGCCAGTGCATCGAGGGCCATAGGAGTCAAAAACATTCAGTACTTC | CASASRAIGVKNIQYF
TRBJ2-1 | . | TRBV7-9 | TRBD2 | TGTGCCAGCAGCTTAGGACTAGCGGGATCGGGCAATGAGCAGTTCTTC | CASSLGLAGSGNEQFF
TRBJ2-1 | . | TRBV28 | TRBD1 | TGTGCCAGCAGTATCTTCGGGACAGGATCTTTCAATGAGCAGTTCTTC | CASSIFGTGSFNEQFF
TRBJ2-5 | . | TRBV7-3 | . | TGTGCCAGCAGCTTAGGGCCCCGAGAGACCCAGTACTTC | CASSLGPRETQYF
TRBJ2-1 | . | TRBV5-4 | TRBD2 | TGTGCCAGCAGCTTAAAGACTAGCGGGAGCGATGAGCAGTTCTTC | CASSLKTSGSDEQFF
TRBJ1-1 | . | TRBV4-2 | . | TGTGCCAGCAGCCAAGACGAGCTCCGGGGAGCTTTCTTT | CASSQDELRGAFF
TRBJ2-3 | few | TRBV4-1 | TRBD2 | TGCGCCAGCAGCCAAGACCCCCCGACTAGCGCCTACACAGATACGCAGTATTTT | CASSQDPPTSAYTDTQYF
TRBJ1-4 | . | TRBV7-6 | . | TGTGCCAGCAGCCCGACGTCGGGGGGTGGGAATGAAAAACTGTTTTTT | CASSPTSGGGNEKLFF
TRBJ2-7 | . | TRBV27 | TRBD1 | TGTGCCAGCAAAGGACAGGGGGCAGGAGGGTACGAGCAGTACTTC | CASKGQGAGGYEQYF
TRBJ2-1 | . | TRBV5-8 | TRBD2 | TGTGCCAGCAGCTCGACCCTAGCGGCTTTCGGCCGTGAGCAGTTCTTC | CASSSTLAAFGREQFF
TRBJ2-1 | . | TRBV19 | . | TGTGCCAGTATGGGGTTTTTCGGGGAGGCCTACAATGAGCAGTTCTTC | CASMGFFGEAYNEQFF
TRBJ2-7 | . | TRBV7-9 | TRBD2 | TGTGCCAGCAGCTTACAGACGTCGAGCGGGAGCCTCTACGAGCAGTACTTC | CASSLQTSSGSLYEQYF
TRBJ2-2 | once | TRBV7-2 | . | TGTGCCAGCAGTGTTTGGGGCAGGGGAAACACCGGGGAGCTGTTTTTT | CASSVWGRGNTGELFF
TRBJ2-7 | once | TRBV19 | TRBD2 | TGTGCCAGTAGACAAGCGGGAGTTAACTCCTACGAGCAGTACTTC | CASRQAGVNSYEQYF
TRBJ2-2 | once | TRBV4-2 | TRBD2 | TGTGCCAGCAGCCAAGGACTAGCGGGAACGAACACCGGGGAGCTGTTTTTT | CASSQGLAGTNTGELFF
TRBJ1-2 | . | TRBV14 | TRBD1 | TGTGCCAGCAGCCAAAAGGACAGGGGGAAAGGCTACACCTTC | CASSQKDRGKGYTF
TRBJ2-7 | . | TRBV6-5 | TRBD2 | TGTGCCAGCAGTACCGGCGGGACTAGCCGCTACGAGCAGTACTTC | CASSTGGTSRYEQYF
TRBJ2-1 | . | TRBV10-3 | TRBD2 | TGTGCCATCAGTGCCACCGGGACTAGCGGGAGGTTAAACAATGAGCAGTTCTTC | CAISATGTSGRLNNEQFF
TRBJ2-5 | . | TRBV7-2 | . | TGTGCCAGCAGCTTAGCGCCCCCGGAAATTGGGTTGCCGTACCAAGAGACCCAGTACTTC | CASSLAPPEIGLPYQETQYF
TRBJ2-1 | once | TRBV6-1 | . | TGTGCCAGCACAGAGGGGGGAAACTCCTACAATGAGCAGTTCTTC | CASTEGGNSYNEQFF
TRBJ2-1 | . | TRBV6-5 | . | TGTGCCAGCAGAAGGGAAGGGGGCTCCTACAATGAGCAGTTCTTC | CASRREGGSYNEQFF
TRBJ2-1 | . | TRBV9 | TRBD1 | TGTGCCAGCAGCTCCGGGACAGGGGAGTTCAATGAGCAGTTCTTC | CASSSGTGEFNEQFF
TRBJ2-7 | . | TRBV9 | TRBD2 | TGTGCCAGCAGCGTAGGCGGGAGAAACGAGCAGTACTTC | CASSVGGRNEQYF
TRBJ2-7 | . | TRBV11-3 | . | TGTGCCAGCAGCTGGAACCCGGGACCCCAGTACCCCATCGAGTACTTC | CASSWNPGPQYPIEYF
TRBJ2-3 | . | TRBV18 | TRBD2 | TGTGCCAGCTCACCACCCGGACTAGCGGGGACTAGCACAGATACGCAGTATTTT | CASSPPGLAGTSTDTQYF
TRBJ1-5 | few | TRBV5-4 | . | TGTGCCAGCAGCTTGGAGCGGCTCAATCAGCCCCAGCATTTT | CASSLERLNQPQHF
TRBJ2-1 | once | TRBV29-1 | TRBD1 | TGCAGCGTTGATGCCCCCGGGACAGTCTCCTACAATGAGCAGTTCTTC | CSVDAPGTVSYNEQFF
TRBJ2-2 | . | TRBV7-9 | . | TGTGCCAGCAGCCCCGCGGGGCCCAACACCGGGGAGCTGTTTTTT | CASSPAGPNTGELFF
TRBJ2-3 | . | TRBV7-8 | . | TGTGCCAGCAGCCAAGGGGCAGGGCGGAGCACAGATACGCAGTATTTT | CASSQGAGRSTDTQYF
TRBJ2-2 | . | TRBV14 | TRBD2 | TGTGCCAGCAGCCACCTCACCGGAGCGGGAGGGCTCACCGGGGAGCTGTTTTTT | CASSHLTGAGGLTGELFF
TRBJ2-1 | . | TRBV18 | . | TGTGCCAGCTCACCACCTTCGGGATACAATGAGCAGTTCTTC | CASSPPSGYNEQFF
TRBJ2-1 | . | TRBV9 | TRBD2 | TGTGCCAGCAGCCCGGGGACTAGTAACTATGAGCAGTTCTTC | CASSPGTSNYEQFF
TRBJ2-5 | . | TRBV4-3 | . | TGCGCCAGCAGCCAAGCCCCTCCACACTCCCCCAGCTCCTTGGCCCAGTACTTC | CASSQAPPHSPSSLAQYF
TRBJ2-5 | . | TRBV5-1 | TRBD2 | TGCGCCAGCAGCCGGGGACTAGCGGGAGGGCCGGGGGAGACCCAGTACTTC | CASSRGLAGGPGETQYF
TRBJ2-5 | once | TRBV7-2 | TRBD2 | TGTGCCAGCAGCATCAATAGCGGGAGGGCCAGGGAGACCCAGTACTTC | CASSINSGRARETQYF
TRBJ2-7 | . | TRBV19 | . | TGTGCCAGCCGAGGCAGATACTACGAGCAGTACTTC | CASRGRYYEQYF
TRBJ2-7 | . | TRBV7-2 | . | TGTGCCAGCAGCTTAGTAGGTTGGTATGACGAGCAGTACTTC | CASSLVGWYDEQYF
TRBJ2-7 | . | TRBV6-1 | . | TGTGCCAGCAGTAGTACAGGGAACTACGAGCAGTACTTC | CASSSTGNYEQYF
TRBJ1-5 | . | TRBV30 | . | TGTGCCTGGAGTGAGTGGGGTACTAGCAATCAGCCCCAGCATTTT | CAWSEWGTSNQPQHF
TRBJ2-1 | . | TRBV29-1 | . | TGCAGCGTTGCTTTTAGCGTGCACTCCTACAATGAGCAGTTCTTC | CSVAFSVHSYNEQFF
TRBJ2-3 | once | TRBV5-1 | . | TGCGCCAGCAGCTTGGAGGCTGGGAAGTCTACGCAGTATTTT | CASSLEAGKSTQYF
TRBJ2-2 | . | TRBV11-1 | TRBD2 | TGTGCCAGCAGCCAAGGACTAGCGGGAGGTTCCGGGGAGCTGTTTTTT | CASSQGLAGGSGELFF
TRBJ2-3 | . | TRBV2 | TRBD2 | TGTGCCAGCAGTACTAGAGGGACTAGCGGGAGAGGCACAGATACGCAGTATTTT | CASSTRGTSGRGTDTQYF
TRBJ2-1 | . | TRBV5-1 | . | TGCGCCAGCAGCTTGTATCAGAGCTCCTACAATGAGCAGTTCTTC | CASSLYQSSYNEQFF
TRBJ2-5 | . | TRBV7-2 | TRBD2 | TGTGCCAGCAGTTCCGGACTAGCGGGAGGACGAGAGACCCAGTACTTC | CASSSGLAGGRETQYF
TRBJ2-1 | . | TRBV30 | . | TGTGCCTGGAGTGCCCCCTGGTTTGAGCAGTTCTTC | CAWSAPWFEQFF
TRBJ2-3 | . | TRBV4-1 | TRBD2 | TGCGCCAGCAGCCAAGACACTAGCGGTTACACAGATACGCAGTATTTT | CASSQDTSGYTDTQYF
TRBJ2-7 | . | TRBV5-4 | . | TGTGCCAGCAGCTTGAAAGGCTGGGGGACACCCCTTTCCTACGAGCAGTACTTC | CASSLKGWGTPLSYEQYF